This T cell receptor (beta chain) was recorded in a study of EBV T-cell therapy then PD-1 blockade in nasopharyngeal carcinoma. This CDR3 is built from 11 residues. Between the trimmed V and J ends, which lost 6 bases and 6 bases, there was a span of 8 bases. The assay was immunoSEQ multiplex PCR, and TCRdb's table has in-frame clones only and misses some. Of about 22,000 clones listed, 82% were seen once; the top ten hold 20% to 25%. Points on this clone: Its specificity is unknown.

Indicated treatment: AdE1-LMPpoly-expanded autologous EBV-specific T-cell therapy followed by anti-PD-1 nivolumab. The sequencing used CD8+ T cells from blood, collected at day -245 from a patient whose treatment included autologous EBV-specific T cells and nivolumab. The clonotype comes from a middle-aged man with nasopharyngeal carcinoma. The chain links TRBV12-3 or TRBV12-4 to TRBJ1-2, with D perhaps matching TRBD1 (5 bases). The CDR3 region has the DNA TGTGCCAGCAGGACAGCTGATGGCTACACCTTC. It specifies CASRTADGYTF.